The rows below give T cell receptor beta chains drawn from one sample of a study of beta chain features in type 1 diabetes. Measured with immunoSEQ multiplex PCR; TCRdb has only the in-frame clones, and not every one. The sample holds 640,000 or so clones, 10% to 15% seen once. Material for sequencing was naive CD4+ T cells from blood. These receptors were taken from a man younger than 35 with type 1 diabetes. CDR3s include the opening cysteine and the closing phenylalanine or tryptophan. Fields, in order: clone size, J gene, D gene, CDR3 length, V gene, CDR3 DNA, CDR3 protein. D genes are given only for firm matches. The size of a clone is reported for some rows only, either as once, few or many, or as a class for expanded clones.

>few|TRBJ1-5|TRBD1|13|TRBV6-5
TGTGCCAGCAGAGGACAGGGCAATCAGCCCCAGCATTTT
CASRGQGNQPQHF
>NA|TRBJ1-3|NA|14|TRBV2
TGTGCCAGCAGTGAATTGAGCGCTGGAAACACCATATATTTT
CASSELSAGNTIYF
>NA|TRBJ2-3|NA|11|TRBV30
TGTGCCTGGACGACAGCTGATACGCAGTATTTT
CAWTTADTQYF
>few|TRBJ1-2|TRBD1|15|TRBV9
TGTGCCAGCAGCCCCGGACAGGGGGTGGTCTATGGCTACACCTTC
CASSPGQGVVYGYTF
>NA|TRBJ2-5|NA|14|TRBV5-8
TGTGCCAGCAGCTTGAAGGGGAGTCAAGAGACCCAGTACTTC
CASSLKGSQETQYF
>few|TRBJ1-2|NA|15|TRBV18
TGTGCCAGCTCACCGCAAACAGCCCATAACTATGGCTACACCTTC
CASSPQTAHNYGYTF
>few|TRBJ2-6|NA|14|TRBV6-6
TGTGCCAGCAGTGAGGGGTCTGGGGCCAACGTCCTGACTTTC
CASSEGSGANVLTF
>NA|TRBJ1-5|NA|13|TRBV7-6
TGTGCCAGCAGTTCACAGGTTGGACAGCCCCAGCATTTT
CASSSQVGQPQHF
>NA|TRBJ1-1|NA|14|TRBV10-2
TGCGCCAGCAGTGAGTCTGGGGGGAACACTGAAGCTTTCTTT
CASSESGGNTEAFF
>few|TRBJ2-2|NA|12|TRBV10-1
TGCGCCAGCAGTGAGGGTGGCGGGGAGCTGTTTTTT
CASSEGGGELFF
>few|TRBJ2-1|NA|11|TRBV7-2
TGTGCCAGCAGTTTCTACAATGAGCAGTTCTTC
CASSFYNEQFF
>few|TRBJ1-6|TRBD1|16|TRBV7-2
TGTGCCAGCAGCTCCAGCAGGGGGCGCCCGGATTCACCCCTCCACTTT
CASSSSRGRPDSPLHF
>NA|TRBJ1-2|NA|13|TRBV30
TGTGCCTGGAGTGTACTAGGGGGAGGAGGCTACACCTTC
CAWSVLGGGGYTF
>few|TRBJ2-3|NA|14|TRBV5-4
TGTGCCAGCAGCTTCCGCCAGGGGCCAGATACGCAGTATTTT
CASSFRQGPDTQYF
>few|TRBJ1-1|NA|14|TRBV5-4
TGTGCCAGCAGCTTGGAGGGAAAGCACACTGAAGCTTTCTTT
CASSLEGKHTEAFF
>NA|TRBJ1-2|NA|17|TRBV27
TGTGCCAGCAGTTTTTCGGCGTCGGCAGAACTCCCCTATGGCTACACCTTC
CASSFSASAELPYGYTF
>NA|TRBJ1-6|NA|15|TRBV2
TGTGCCAGCAAGGGCCAGGGAACGACCAATTCACCCCTCCACTTT
CASKGQGTTNSPLHF
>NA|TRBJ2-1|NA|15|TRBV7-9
TGTGCCAGCAGCTTATGGGCAGTCCTCTACAATGAGCAGTTCTTC
CASSLWAVLYNEQFF
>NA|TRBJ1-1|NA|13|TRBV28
TGTGCCAGCAGCCGGACAGCCAACACTGAAGCTTTCTTT
CASSRTANTEAFF
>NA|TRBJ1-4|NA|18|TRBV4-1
TGCGCCAGCAGCCAAGAAACGGCTAAGCTTGCAACTAATGAAAAACTGTTTTTT
CASSQETAKLATNEKLFF
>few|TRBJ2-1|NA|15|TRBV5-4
TGTGCCAGCAACAAGGACGCCTTCCCAGGAAATGAGCAGTTCTTC
CASNKDAFPGNEQFF
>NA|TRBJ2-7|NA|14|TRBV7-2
TGTGCCAGCAGCTTAGAACCCCTCCTCTACGAGCAGTACTTC
CASSLEPLLYEQYF
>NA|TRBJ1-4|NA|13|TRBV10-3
TGTGCCACCCAGGATGCAACTAATGAAAAACTGTTTTTT
CATQDATNEKLFF
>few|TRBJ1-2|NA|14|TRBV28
TGTGCCAGCAGCCCGACAGGTGCCTCTAGGGGCTACACCTTC
CASSPTGASRGYTF
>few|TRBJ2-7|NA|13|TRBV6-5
TGTGCCAGCAGTTTCGACAGGAGGTACGAGCAGTACTTC
CASSFDRRYEQYF
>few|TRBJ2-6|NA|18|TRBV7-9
TGTGCCAGCAGCTTAGCCTTAGTAGGATCTACTGGGGCCAACGTCCTGACTTTC
CASSLALVGSTGANVLTF
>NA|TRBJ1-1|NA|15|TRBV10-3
TGTGCCATCAGTGATTCCAGGGAAGGGAACACTGAAGCTTTCTTT
CAISDSREGNTEAFF
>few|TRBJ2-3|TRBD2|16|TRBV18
TGTGCCAGCTCACCACCGGGACTAGCGGACACAGATACGCAGTATTTT
CASSPPGLADTDTQYF
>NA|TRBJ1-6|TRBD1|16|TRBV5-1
TGCGCCAGCAGCTTCCGGCCACAGGGGGACAATTCACCCCTCCACTTT
CASSFRPQGDNSPLHF
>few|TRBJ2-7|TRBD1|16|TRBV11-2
TGTGCCAGCAGCTTAGGCTGGGGGACAGGGGTTTACGAGCAGTACTTC
CASSLGWGTGVYEQYF
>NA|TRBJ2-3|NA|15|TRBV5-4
TGTGCCAGCAGCTTCGCTGACAGCGGCACAGATACGCAGTATTTT
CASSFADSGTDTQYF
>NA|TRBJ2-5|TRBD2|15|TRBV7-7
TGTGCTAGCAGCGTGAGCGGGGGGGACCAAGAGACCCAGTACTTC
CASSVSGGDQETQYF
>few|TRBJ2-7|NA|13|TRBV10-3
TGTGCCATCTCTTGGACAGATTCCTACGAGCAGTACTTC
CAISWTDSYEQYF
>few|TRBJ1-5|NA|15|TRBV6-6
TGTGCCAGCAGTCGGGGGGGTGGCGGCAATCAGCCCCAGCATTTT
CASSRGGGGNQPQHF
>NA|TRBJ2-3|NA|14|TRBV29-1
TGCAGCGTTGAGGGCCCTACTAGCACAGATACGCAGTATTTT
CSVEGPTSTDTQYF
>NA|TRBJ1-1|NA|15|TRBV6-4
TGTGCCAGCAGTGAGCGGGCAGCTATGAACACTGAAGCTTTCTTT
CASSERAAMNTEAFF
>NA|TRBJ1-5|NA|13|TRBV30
TGTGCCTGGAGCCCCGGGACTGATCAGCCCCAGCATTTT
CAWSPGTDQPQHF
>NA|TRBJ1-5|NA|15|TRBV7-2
TGTGCCAGCAGCTTCATCCGGGACACCAATCAGCCCCAGCATTTT
CASSFIRDTNQPQHF
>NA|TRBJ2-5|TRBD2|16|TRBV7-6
TGTGCCAGCAGCTTAGCGACTAGCGGGGCAGGGGAGACCCAGTACTTC
CASSLATSGAGETQYF
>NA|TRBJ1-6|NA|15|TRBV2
TGTGCCAGCAGTGATCCGCGGGCCTTGAATTCACCCCTCCACTTT
CASSDPRALNSPLHF
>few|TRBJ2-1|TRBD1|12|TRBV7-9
TGTGCCAGCAGCTTAGGGACAGGACCTTCGTTCTTC
CASSLGTGPSFF
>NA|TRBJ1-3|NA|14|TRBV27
TGTGCCAGCAGTGCAGCCAGGGAAGGGAACACCATATATTTT
CASSAAREGNTIYF
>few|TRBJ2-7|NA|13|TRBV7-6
TGTGCCAGCAGCCCCCGACAGGCCGGCGAGCAGTACTTC
CASSPRQAGEQYF
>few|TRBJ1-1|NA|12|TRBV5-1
TGCGCCAGCAGCCCATCTAACACTGAAGCTTTCTTT
CASSPSNTEAFF
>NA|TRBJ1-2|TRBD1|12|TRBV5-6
TGTGCCAGCAGTGACAGGGGCTTTGGCTACACCTTC
CASSDRGFGYTF